The clone carrying this T cell receptor (beta chain) has more than one count but fewer than ten. Its antigen remains unidentified. PCR employed 60 Vbeta and 13 Jbeta primers. The table came from immunoSEQ multiplex PCR; TCRdb's copy has only in-frame clones and leaves some out. The sample yields roughly 150,000 clones, 70% to 80% seen once. This sample was taken from a study of cytomegalovirus exposure and HLA in healthy donors. General study results and limits: The productive fraction for most TCR beta V segments was about 90% or about 30% in an earlier analysis. A missense DCLRE1C variant was associated with V- and J-gene trimming of TCR beta chains in a later analysis, and an independent cohort replicated the association. In terms of immune exposure information, only CMV serostatus was available. In a later analysis, common viral pathogens appeared linked to several of the most significant clusters.

Germline V gene data show CDR1 as MNHEY and CDR2 as SMNVEV (reference sequence). The CDR3 has 14 residues. Trimming shortened V by 5 bases and J by 4 bases, and 14 bases separated the two germline ends. Input material: PBMCs. This receptor was identified in a woman between 35 and 50 years old in good health and CMV-seronegative. V gene TRBV27 combines with J gene TRBJ1-2; maybe TRBD1 (6 bases). DNA of the CDR3: TGTGCCAGCAGTCCCGTAGGACAGTCCTATGGCTACACCTTC. Amino acid sequence: CASSPVGQSYGYTF.